The TCR beta chain described here comes from a study of T-cell reconstitution after alpha-beta-depleted transplantation in children. Germline V CDR1 and CDR2: DFQATT, SNEGSKA (reference sequence). The CDR3 is made up of 14 amino acids. After removal of 6 bases from V and 2 bases from J, the junction contained 7 bases not matched to a gene. Unique molecular identifiers were used in preparing the TCRbeta library. In TCRdb, the PCR reads were re-called with MiXCR into one record per CDR3 protein. The sample includes 490,000 or so distinct CDR3 sequences, around 12% of them seen just once. The V and J genes are TRBV20-1 and TRBJ2-7; 10 bases are a match to TRBD1. Sequences were derived from PBMCs from the stem cell graft donor, sampled from the stem cell graft. The source is a human donor who donated a stem cell graft to a child with combined immunodeficiency. Here the CDR3 reads CSALRTGGAYEQYF. The DNA of the CDR3 is TGCAGTGCATTACGGACAGGGGGGGCCTACGAGCAGTACTTC.